Described below is a single TCR beta chain sequence and its context. The antigen is unknown. In the PCR, 60 Vbeta and 13 Jbeta primers were used. Assay used: immunoSEQ multiplex PCR; TCRdb lists only in-frame clones, some missing. The table records 110,000 to 150,000 clones, about 73% of them present only once. The sample comes from a study of cytomegalovirus exposure and HLA in healthy donors. Per germline, CDR1 LNHNV and CDR2 YYDKDF (reference sequence). The CDR3 covers 13 residues. V dropped 0 bases and J dropped 7 bases, with 9 bases sitting between them. General study findings and limits: Three CMV-associated chains were confirmed in vitro to be specific for CMV antigens. About 87% or about 30% of the time was how often most TCR beta V segments were productive, according to an earlier analysis.

The material sequenced was PBMCs. The chain couples TRBV15 to TRBJ1-1; D gene unclear. The source is a woman in her fifties or sixties in good health and CMV-seropositive. The CDR3 protein is CATSRDGGSEAFF. CDR3 sequence (DNA): TGTGCCACCAGCAGAGATGGTGGCAGTGAAGCTTTCTTT.